This passage covers 13 T cell receptor beta chains from one sample sequenced in a study of CD8+ T cells in alopecia areata. Separation of pooled cutaneous lymph node cells was by sorting with CD4, CD8alpha, NKG2D, NKG2ACE and other markers. cDNA serving as the sequencing template came from extracted, reverse transcribed RNA. TCRdb's copy holds only in-frame clones and misses some; the assay was immunoSEQ multiplex PCR. The table lists about 270,000 clones, with no singletons. Sequencing was carried out using CD4+ T cells sorted from a lymph node. The receptors here all came from a C3H/HeJ mouse with alopecia areata. This mouse strain has H2-k as its MHC haplotype.

This clone was detected a few times. Each gene name is a mouse one. Sequencing ends 4 residues short of the CDR3 end; the germline J gene provides the rest. The gene calls are TRBV31 and TRBJ2-3; 8 positions agree with TRBD2. The length of the CDR3 is 15 residues. V gave up 0 bases and J gave up 4 bases; unmatched junction bases: 6. Germline CDR1 GKSSPN, CDR2 SITVG. CDR3 sequence reads: CAWSLVWGDPETLYF. Incomplete CDR3 DNA: TGTGCCTGGAGTCTAGTCTGGGGGGATCCAGAA.

On this clone: Genes and germline come from the mouse. Read coverage stops 4 residues before the CDR3 terminus; the germline J gene supplies the remainder. The V call is TRBV1, the J call TRBJ2-2; 7 nucleotides align to TRBD1. After removal of 0 bases from V and 0 bases from J, the junction contained 4 bases not matched to a gene. The CDR3 runs 17 residues. From germline, CDR1 is NSQYPW and CDR2 LRSPGD (reference sequence). CDR3 DNA (partial): TGCACCTGCAGTGCAGATCATGGGACAGCAAACACCGGG. This gives the protein CTCSADHGTANTG. The whole CDR3 sequence reads CTCSADHGTANTGQLYF. The full variable domain, rest sourced from reference TRBV1 and TRBJ2-2, is VTLLEQNPRWRLVPRGQAVNLRCILKNSQYPWMSWYQQDLQKQLQWLFTLRSPGDKEVKSLPGADYLATRVTDTELRLQVANMSQGRTLYCTCSADHGTANTGQLYFGEGSKLTVL.

This clone showed up just a few times. Genes here carry mouse names. The read ends 4 residues shy of where the CDR3 ends; the end is completed using the germline J gene. This sequence joins TRBV19 and TRBJ2-2; 9 bases align to TRBD2. The V and J ends lost 5 bases and 3 bases, in that order; junction bases with no gene match: 8. The CDR3 has 16 residues. From germline, CDR1 is FNHDT and CDR2 SITEND (reference sequence). The chain's CDR3 is CASRTGGPADTGQLYF. The covered CDR3 bases are TGTGCCAGCAGGACTGGGGGACCCGCGGACACCGGG.

The table lists this clone with a few counts. Gene names and germline match the mouse. Sequencing ends 4 residues short of the CDR3 end; the germline J gene provides the rest. The chain is built from TRBV31 and TRBJ2-5; D possibly corresponds to TRBD2 (6 bases). The CDR3 runs to 14 residues. Germline values: CDR1 GKSSPN, CDR2 SITVG. CDR3 amino acids: CAWSLTGGEDTQYF. The CDR3 DNA, read in part, is TGTGCCTGGAGTCTAACGGGGGGAGAAGAC.

Details on this clone: Gene names follow the mouse nomenclature. The read ends 4 residues shy of where the CDR3 ends; the end is completed using the germline J gene. V gene TRBV13-1 combines with J gene TRBJ1-1; D is possibly TRBD1 (6 bases). The germline gives CDR1 NSHNY, CDR2 SYGAGN. This CDR3 has 12 amino acids. The CDR3 DNA, read in part, is TGTGCCAGCAGTACAGGGTTGGCA. Protein product: CASSTGLA. The CDR3 as a whole reads CASSTGLAEVFF.

This clone turned up a few times. These gene names are mouse names. The CDR3 goes on 3 residues after the read ends, and that part is filled in from the germline J gene. The chain uses TRBV5 and TRBJ1-6; D gene ambiguous. TRBJ1-6 is an open reading frame whose function is uncertain. Trimming removed 3 bases at V and 6 bases at J, with 6 bases between. This CDR3 region has 13 residues. In germline, CDR1 is LGHNA, CDR2 YNLKQL (reference sequence). CDR3 region: CASSQGSNSPLYF. The CDR3 bases that were read are TGTGCCAGCAGCCAGGGGAGTAATTCGCCC.

Remarks on this clone: The gene symbols are mouse symbols. The read comes to an end 4 residues before the CDR3 does, leaving the germline J gene to fill in the end. The same CDR3 is also encoded by other DNA sequences in this sample. The chain has TRBV1 and TRBJ1-1, with D hard to call. Trimming removed 0 bases from V and 4 bases from J, with 9 bases in between. Germline V gene sequence: CDR1 NSQYPW, CDR2 LRSPGD (reference sequence). CDR3 length: 14 residues. CDR3 protein: CTCSADWGGTEVFF. Partial CDR3 DNA: TGCACCTGCAGTGCAGATTGGGGAGGCACA.

A note on this clone: The genes and germline here are from mouse. The read terminates 4 residues ahead of where the CDR3 ends, so the germline J gene completes it. This sequence joins TRBV5 and TRBJ1-1; D ambiguous. CDR3 length: 14 residues. V shed 1 base and J shed 1 base, with 7 bases lying between them. Germline V gene sequence: CDR1 LGHNA, CDR2 YNLKQL (reference sequence). CDR3: CASSQVPVNTEVFF. CDR3 DNA, as far as it was read: TGTGCCAGCAGCCAAGTCCCAGTAAACACA.

This clone was observed a few times. Gene names are mouse gene names. The read stops 4 residues short of the end of the CDR3; the missing end is completed from the germline J gene. The rearrangement links TRBV13-3 to TRBJ1-2; D possibly corresponds to TRBD1 (5 bases). This CDR3 is 14 amino acids long. Germline V CDR1 and CDR2: NNHDY, SYVADS. V was clipped by 4 bases and J by 0 bases, with 10 bases between them. The CDR3 here is CASSWAGTNSDYTF. The part of the CDR3 DNA that was read is TGTGCCAGCAGTTGGGCAGGGACAAACTCC.

Remarks on this clone: Each gene name is a mouse one. The CDR3 end is not reached by the read, which stops 4 residues before it; the germline J gene fills it in. The chain couples TRBV5 to TRBJ1-1; possible D gene TRBD1, 5 bases. This CDR3 region has 13 residues. Trimming left V 4 bases short and J 4 bases short, with 10 bases between. Germline-derived CDR1 and CDR2 are LGHNA and YNLKQL (reference sequence). The CDR3 loop reads CASSPRDGTEVFF. The covered CDR3 bases are TGTGCCAGCAGCCCCAGGGATGGCACA.

This clone turned up a few times. Mouse gene names and germline throughout. Read coverage stops 4 residues before the CDR3 terminus; the germline J gene supplies the remainder. The V and J genes are TRBV13-3 and TRBJ2-1, with 9 positions matching TRBD2. The CDR3 runs to 15 residues. The ends lost 5 bases at V and 1 base at J; junction bases unmatched: 4. Per germline, CDR1 NNHDY and CDR2 SYVADS. Here the CDR3 reads CASSGLGQNYAEQFF. The DNA read from the CDR3 is TGTGCCAGCAGCGGACTGGGGCAGAACTATGCT.

On this clone: Genes and germline come from the mouse. The read terminates 4 residues before the CDR3 end, so the remaining end is supplied by the germline J gene. This same CDR3 is encoded by further DNA sequences in the sample. The chain joins TRBV13-1 to TRBJ2-1, with a possible D match to TRBD1 (5 bases). This CDR3 region has 13 residues. V was cut by 5 bases and J by 0 bases, with 6 bases left in between. Germline V gene data show CDR1 as NSHNY and CDR2 as SYGAGN. The CDR3 bases that were read are TGTGCCAGCAGGACAGATAACTATGCT. It translates to CASRTDNYA. In full, the CDR3 is CASRTDNYAEQFF.

This clone was seen repeatedly, ten times or more. Mouse gene names apply. The read is 4 residues too short to cover the CDR3 end, so that end is filled in from the germline J gene. Other nucleotide sequences from this sample produce the same CDR3. The chain links TRBV17 to TRBJ2-5; the D gene is possibly TRBD1 (6 bases). Germline assignment: CDR1 MNHDT and CDR2 YYDKIL. The CDR3 has 13 residues. CDR3 residues: CASSRGDRDTQYF. The CDR3 DNA, read in part, is TGTGCTAGCAGTAGAGGAGACAGGGAC.